A selection of T cell receptor beta chains follows, all from one sample in a study of identifying expanded T cells in peripheral blood. Sequencing used immunoSEQ multiplex PCR; TCRdb keeps in-frame clones, though not all of them. Among about 130,000 clones, around nine tenths were seen once, and the ten largest hold 7% to 10%. The sample comprised blood. Receptors were obtained from a person aged 18 to 69 in good health. Both conserved end residues are part of each CDR3. A D gene is named only where the DNA matches it firmly. Size is omitted from some rows. Given values are once, few, many or a class for expanded clones.

TRBJ2-1 | few | TRBV7-3 | 14 | TRBD2 | TGTGCCAGCAGCCGAGAAGCGGGATTCAATGAGCAGTTCTTC | CASSREAGFNEQFF
TRBJ2-5 | . | TRBV11-2 | 15 | TRBD2 | TGTGCCAGCAGCTTAGTGGCGGGAGCGGGGGAGACCCAGTACTTC | CASSLVAGAGETQYF
TRBJ1-5 | . | TRBV28 | 12 | . | TGTGCCAGCAGTTTCATAAGGCAGCCCCAGCATTTT | CASSFIRQPQHF
TRBJ2-2 | . | TRBV5-6 | 18 | TRBD2 | TGTGCCAGCAGCTTGGTACTAGCGGGAGTGCCGAGCACCGGGGAGCTGTTTTTT | CASSLVLAGVPSTGELFF
TRBJ2-7 | . | TRBV6-6 | 15 | TRBD1 | TGTGCCAGCAGTTACCCGGGACAGGGGGCAAGTGAGCAGTACTTC | CASSYPGQGASEQYF
TRBJ2-7 | . | TRBV29-1 | 14 | TRBD2 | TGCAGCGTTGATACTAGCGGGAGAGACTACGAGCAGTACTTC | CSVDTSGRDYEQYF
TRBJ1-2 | . | TRBV5-1 | 14 | . | TGCGCCAGCAGCGCGGTTCGAGGGGGTATTGGCTACACCTTC | CASSAVRGGIGYTF
TRBJ1-5 | . | TRBV27 | 13 | . | TGTGCCAGCCCCTCCCTAAGCAATCAGCCCCAGCATTTT | CASPSLSNQPQHF
TRBJ2-7 | . | TRBV10-3 | 15 | TRBD2 | TGTGCCAGCAGTTATGGCCCGGGGGGGGCCTCCGAGCAGTACTTC | CASSYGPGGASEQYF
TRBJ2-3 | . | TRBV28 | 15 | TRBD2 | TGTGCCAGCACTCGTGGGACTAGCTACACAGATACGCAGTATTTT | CASTRGTSYTDTQYF
TRBJ1-3 | . | TRBV7-4 | 16 | . | TGTGCCAGCAGACGACCCGGGACACCTTCTGGAAACACCATATATTTT | CASRRPGTPSGNTIYF
TRBJ1-3 | . | TRBV9 | 14 | . | TGTGCCAGCAGCCCGCGGGGTACTGGAAACACCATATATTTT | CASSPRGTGNTIYF
TRBJ1-1 | . | TRBV5-1 | 14 | TRBD1 | TGCGCCAGCAGCGTCGGGACAGCGTACACTGAAGCTTTCTTT | CASSVGTAYTEAFF
TRBJ2-1 | . | TRBV19 | 14 | . | TGTGCCACCGAGAGGGCGGCCTTCTACAATGAGCAGTTCTTC | CATERAAFYNEQFF
TRBJ2-1 | . | TRBV28 | 16 | . | TGTGCCAGCAGTCGTCCAGGATACAGGGCTTACGGTGAGCAGTTCTTC | CASSRPGYRAYGEQFF
TRBJ2-7 | . | TRBV6-5 | 13 | TRBD1 | TGTGCCAGCGGCCGGGACAGCATTTACGAGCAGTACTTC | CASGRDSIYEQYF
TRBJ1-5 | . | TRBV30 | 16 | TRBD1 | TGTGCCTGGAGTGCTGACCGGACAGGGGGCGATCAGCCCCAGCATTTT | CAWSADRTGGDQPQHF
TRBJ1-2 | . | TRBV29-1 | 16 | TRBD1 | TGCAGCGTATGTAGACAGGGGGGATCTTTTGCATGCGGCTACACCTTC | CSVCRQGGSFACGYTF
TRBJ1-2 | few | TRBV5-1 | 12 | . | TGCGCCAGCAGCTTGGGGGACTATGGCTACACCTTC | CASSLGDYGYTF
TRBJ1-1 | once | TRBV25-1 | 13 | TRBD1 | TGTGCCAGCGGGACAGGGTCTCGGACTGAAGCTTTCTTT | CASGTGSRTEAFF
TRBJ2-7 | . | TRBV5-1 | 14 | TRBD2 | TGCGCCAGCACCCGAGCGGCGGGGGGGTACGAGCAGTACTTC | CASTRAAGGYEQYF
TRBJ2-1 | . | TRBV6-4 | 13 | . | TGTGCCAGCAGTGACTCAGGAGGGGCTGAGCAGTTCTTC | CASSDSGGAEQFF
TRBJ2-3 | . | TRBV5-1 | 16 | . | TGCGCCAGCAGCGGTCTACAGGGCTCTAGCACAGATACGCAGTATTTT | CASSGLQGSSTDTQYF
TRBJ2-6 | . | TRBV28 | 15 | . | TGTGCCAGCAGTTCCCGACCCTTTCGGGCCAACGTCCTGACTTTC | CASSSRPFRANVLTF
TRBJ1-3 | . | TRBV6-1 | 18 | . | TGTGCCAGCAGTGTTGATCGAGGCAGGTTGTACTCTGGAAACACCATATATTTT | CASSVDRGRLYSGNTIYF
TRBJ2-1 | . | TRBV14 | 15 | TRBD2 | TGTGCCAGCAGCCATCTTTCACTAGCGTTCAATGAGCAGTTCTTC | CASSHLSLAFNEQFF
TRBJ1-2 | . | TRBV7-2 | 11 | TRBD1 | TGTGCCAGCAGCGTACAGGGGGCCTACACCTTC | CASSVQGAYTF
TRBJ2-5 | . | TRBV7-3 | 13 | . | TGTGCCAGCAGCGAGGGCCACCAAGAGACCCAGTACTTC | CASSEGHQETQYF
TRBJ2-7 | once | TRBV28 | 13 | . | TGTGCCAGCAGTTTAGACAGGTTCTACGAGCAGTACTTC | CASSLDRFYEQYF
TRBJ1-2 | . | TRBV6-5 | 13 | . | TGTGCCAGCAGTTACTGGCCGAACTATGGCTACACCTTC | CASSYWPNYGYTF
TRBJ2-7 | . | TRBV5-1 | 15 | TRBD2 | TGCGCCAGCAGTCCTGTGAGGACTAGCAGTAGCGAGCAGTACTTC | CASSPVRTSSSEQYF
TRBJ2-1 | . | TRBV27 | 16 | TRBD2 | TGTGCCAGCAGTTATTTCGGGTTGACTAGCGGTAGTGAGCAGTTCTTC | CASSYFGLTSGSEQFF
TRBJ2-1 | once | TRBV2 | 13 | . | TGTGCCAGCAGGCCTGGAGTCGGAGGTGAGCAGTTCTTC | CASRPGVGGEQFF
TRBJ2-1 | . | TRBV11-1 | 15 | . | TGTGCCAGCAGCTTTTTTGAAGGCGTTAACAATGAGCAGTTCTTC | CASSFFEGVNNEQFF
TRBJ2-7 | once | TRBV18 | 14 | TRBD1 | TGTGCCAGCTCACCACCGGGGGACAGGTTCGAGCAGTACTTC | CASSPPGDRFEQYF
TRBJ2-1 | . | TRBV16 | 14 | . | TGTGCCAGCAGCCAAGAGACGACAGGCAGTGAGCAGTTCTTC | CASSQETTGSEQFF
TRBJ1-6 | . | TRBV10-3 | 16 | . | TGTGCCATCAGTACCCAGCGGGGTAACCATAATTCACCCCTCCACTTT | CAISTQRGNHNSPLHF
TRBJ2-2 | . | TRBV7-3 | 15 | . | TGTGCCAGCAGCTCGCGGGACAGATACACCGGGGAGCTGTTTTTT | CASSSRDRYTGELFF
TRBJ2-1 | once | TRBV5-1 | 15 | . | TGCGCCAGCAGCTTGCCCCAGGGATCCTACAATGAGCAGTTCTTC | CASSLPQGSYNEQFF
TRBJ2-7 | . | TRBV4-2 | 11 | . | TGTGCCAGCAGCCTGCTGGGCGAGCAGTACTTC | CASSLLGEQYF
TRBJ1-4 | . | TRBV2 | 15 | TRBD1 | TGTGCCAGCATAGAAATGGCAGGGGGCGATGAAAAACTGTTTTTT | CASIEMAGGDEKLFF
TRBJ2-5 | once | TRBV6-6 | 15 | TRBD2 | TGTGCCAGCAGCCTTGGGTTAGCGGGATTGGAGACCCAGTACTTC | CASSLGLAGLETQYF
TRBJ2-1 | once | TRBV2 | 15 | . | TGTGCCAGCAGGGAAACTAGCCTCTCCTACAATGAGCAGTTCTTC | CASRETSLSYNEQFF
TRBJ1-5 | . | TRBV7-8 | 12 | . | TGTGCCAGCAGCCCCGCGGGTCAGCCCCAGCATTTT | CASSPAGQPQHF
TRBJ2-2 | . | TRBV4-3 | 14 | . | TGCGCCAGCAGCCAAGAAGGGCGCACCGGGGAGCTGTTTTTT | CASSQEGRTGELFF
TRBJ2-5 | . | TRBV10-3 | 12 | . | TGTGCCATCGAAGCAAGCTCAGGGACCCAGTACTTC | CAIEASSGTQYF
TRBJ1-2 | . | TRBV29-1 | 12 | TRBD1 | TGCAGCGCCATCCCAGGGGGCTATGGCTACACCTTC | CSAIPGGYGYTF
TRBJ2-7 | . | TRBV19 | 15 | TRBD2 | TGTGCCAGTAGGGTCGGTGAGCGGGGAACCTACGAGCAGTACTTC | CASRVGERGTYEQYF
TRBJ2-1 | . | TRBV29-1 | 13 | . | TGCAGCTCGTCCCCGCGGGCAGACAATGAGCAGTTCTTC | CSSSPRADNEQFF
TRBJ1-1 | . | TRBV7-9 | 13 | . | TGTGCCAGCAGCCGAGGCCGGAACACTGAAGCTTTCTTT | CASSRGRNTEAFF
TRBJ2-1 | . | TRBV14 | 17 | . | TGTGCCAGCAGCCAAGAGACTACATTCTCCATCTACAATGAGCAGTTCTTC | CASSQETTFSIYNEQFF
TRBJ2-7 | . | TRBV28 | 15 | . | TGTGCCAGCAGTTTCTCGAGCATAGCGTCCTACGAGCAGTACTTC | CASSFSSIASYEQYF
TRBJ1-2 | . | TRBV15 | 15 | . | TGTGCCACCAGCAGAGATCGGGGGGCTGCAGGCGGCTACACCTTC | CATSRDRGAAGGYTF
TRBJ1-1 | once | TRBV6-5 | 13 | TRBD1 | TGTGCCAGCAGTTACTCTGGGACAGCTCGAGCTTTCTTT | CASSYSGTARAFF
TRBJ2-5 | . | TRBV4-1 | 14 | TRBD1 | TGCGCCAGCAGCCAAGATGACAGGGAAGAGACCCAGTACTTC | CASSQDDREETQYF
TRBJ1-4 | . | TRBV2 | 14 | . | TGTGCCAGCAGGAGTACAACAACTAATGAAAAACTGTTTTTT | CASRSTTTNEKLFF
TRBJ2-5 | . | TRBV13 | 15 | . | TGTGCCAGCAGCTTGCTCAAGCGAGGCCAAGAGACCCAGTACTTC | CASSLLKRGQETQYF
TRBJ2-1 | once | TRBV10-3 | 12 | . | TGTGCCATCAGTGAAATATACAATGAGCAGTTCTTC | CAISEIYNEQFF
TRBJ2-2 | . | TRBV11-2 | 18 | TRBD2 | TGTGCCAGCAGCTTAGGAGGACTAGCGGGGCGGAACACCGGGGAGCTGTTTTTT | CASSLGGLAGRNTGELFF